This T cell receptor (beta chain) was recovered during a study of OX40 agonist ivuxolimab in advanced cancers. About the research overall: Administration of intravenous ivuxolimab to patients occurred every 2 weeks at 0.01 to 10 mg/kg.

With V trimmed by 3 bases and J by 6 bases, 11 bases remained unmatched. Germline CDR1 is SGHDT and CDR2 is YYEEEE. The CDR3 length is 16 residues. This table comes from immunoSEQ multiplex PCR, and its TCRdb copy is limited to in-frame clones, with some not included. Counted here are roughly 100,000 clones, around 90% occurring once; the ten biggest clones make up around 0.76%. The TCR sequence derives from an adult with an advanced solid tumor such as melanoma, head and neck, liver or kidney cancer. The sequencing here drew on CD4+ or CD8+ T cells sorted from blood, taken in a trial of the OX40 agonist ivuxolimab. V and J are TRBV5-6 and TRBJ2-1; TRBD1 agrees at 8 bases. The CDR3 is CASSWTGMGRSNEQFF. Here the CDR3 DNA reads TGTGCCAGCAGCTGGACAGGGATGGGCCGTAGCAATGAGCAGTTCTTC.